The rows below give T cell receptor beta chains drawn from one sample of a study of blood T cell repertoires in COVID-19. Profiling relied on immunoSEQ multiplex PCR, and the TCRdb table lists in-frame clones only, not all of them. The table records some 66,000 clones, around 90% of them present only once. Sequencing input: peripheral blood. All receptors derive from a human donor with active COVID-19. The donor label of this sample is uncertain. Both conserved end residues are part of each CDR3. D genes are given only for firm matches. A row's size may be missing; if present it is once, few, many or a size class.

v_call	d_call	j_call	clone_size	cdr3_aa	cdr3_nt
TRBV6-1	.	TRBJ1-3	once	CASSEFRTDSGNTIYF	TGTGCCAGCAGTGAATTTCGGACAGACTCTGGAAACACCATATATTTT
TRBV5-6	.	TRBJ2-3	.	CASSLWTSTDTQYF	TGTGCCAGCAGCTTGTGGACTAGCACAGATACGCAGTATTTT
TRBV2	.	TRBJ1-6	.	CASSEALTLHF	TGTGCCAGCAGTGAGGCTCTCACCCTCCACTTT
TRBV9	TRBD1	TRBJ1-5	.	CASSPGQGVNQPQHF	TGTGCCAGCAGCCCCGGACAGGGGGTAAATCAGCCCCAGCATTTT
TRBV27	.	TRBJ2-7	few	CASSLFRQGGDEQYF	TGTGCCAGCAGTTTATTTCGGCAGGGGGGAGACGAGCAGTACTTC
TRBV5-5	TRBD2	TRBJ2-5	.	CASSFSGGAETQYF	TGTGCCAGCAGCTTTAGCGGGGGGGCGGAGACCCAGTACTTC
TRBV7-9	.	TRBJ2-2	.	CASSLDRELFF	TGTGCCAGCAGCTTAGACAGGGAGCTGTTTTTT
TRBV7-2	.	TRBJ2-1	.	CASSPDSSYNEQFF	TGTGCCAGCAGCCCGGACAGCTCCTACAATGAGCAGTTCTTC
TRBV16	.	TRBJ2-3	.	CASSPRLGATDTQYF	TGTGCCAGCAGCCCTCGGTTGGGGGCCACAGATACGCAGTATTTT
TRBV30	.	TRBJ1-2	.	CAWSNDISRGYTF	TGTGCCTGGAGTAACGACATAAGTAGAGGCTACACCTTC
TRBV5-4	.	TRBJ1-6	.	CASSGLDGRTNSPLHF	TGTGCCAGCAGCGGACTCGACGGACGGACCAATTCACCCCTCCACTTT
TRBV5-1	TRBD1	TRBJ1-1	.	CASSLGQGLYTEAFF	TGCGCCAGCAGCTTGGGACAGGGGCTTTACACTGAAGCTTTCTTT
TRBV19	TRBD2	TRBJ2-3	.	CASRERGGVDTQYF	TGTGCCAGTAGGGAGCGGGGGGGCGTAGATACGCAGTATTTT
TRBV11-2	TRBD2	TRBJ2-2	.	CASSFRLAGVTGELFF	TGTGCCAGCAGCTTTAGGCTAGCGGGAGTAACCGGGGAGCTGTTTTTT
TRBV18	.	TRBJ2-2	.	CASSLLTDNTGELFF	TGTGCCAGCTCACTACTAACCGATAACACCGGGGAGCTGTTTTTT
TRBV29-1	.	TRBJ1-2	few	CSVVLGASGYTF	TGCAGCGTCGTATTGGGGGCTAGTGGCTACACCTTC
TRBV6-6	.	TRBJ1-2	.	CASTNGAREGGYTF	TGTGCCAGCACCAACGGGGCCAGGGAGGGAGGCTACACCTTC
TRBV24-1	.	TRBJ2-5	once	CATSDESKRGSQETQYF	TGTGCCACCAGTGATGAAAGTAAAAGGGGGTCCCAAGAGACCCAGTACTTC
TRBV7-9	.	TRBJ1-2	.	CASIQFGGGPNYGYTF	TGTGCCAGCATCCAATTTGGTGGCGGTCCTAACTATGGCTACACCTTC
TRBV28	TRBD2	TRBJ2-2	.	CASSSYGIRTSERTGELFF	TGTGCCAGCAGTTCCTACGGAATCAGGACTAGCGAGCGCACCGGGGAGCTGTTTTTT
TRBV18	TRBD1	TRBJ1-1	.	CASSPRAQGAMNTEAFF	TGTGCCAGCTCACCTAGGGCTCAGGGGGCTATGAACACTGAAGCTTTCTTT
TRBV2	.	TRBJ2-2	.	CASSENRGAGGELFF	TGTGCCAGCAGTGAAAACCGGGGGGCCGGCGGGGAGCTGTTTTTT
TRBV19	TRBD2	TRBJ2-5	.	CASSIGGLAGVGETQYF	TGTGCCAGTAGTATAGGAGGACTAGCGGGAGTAGGGGAGACCCAGTACTTC
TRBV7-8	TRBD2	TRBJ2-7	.	CASRPGLAGAWGEQYF	TGTGCCAGCAGACCCGGACTAGCGGGGGCCTGGGGGGAGCAGTACTTC
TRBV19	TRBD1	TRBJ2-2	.	CASSQGAGGTGELFF	TGTGCCAGTAGTCAGGGGGCAGGGGGCACCGGGGAGCTGTTTTTT
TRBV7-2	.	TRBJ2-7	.	CASSQGGSAYEQYF	TGTGCCAGCAGTCAGGGGGGTTCGGCCTACGAGCAGTACTTC
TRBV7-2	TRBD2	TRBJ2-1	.	CASSIGTSGGPNEQFF	TGTGCCAGCAGCATTGGGACTAGCGGGGGGCCCAATGAGCAGTTCTTC
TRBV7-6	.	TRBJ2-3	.	CASSLAGGPSTDTQYF	TGTGCCAGCAGCTTAGCGGGGGGACCTAGCACAGATACGCAGTATTTT
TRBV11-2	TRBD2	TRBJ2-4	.	CASSLSLAGGRENIQYF	TGTGCCAGCAGCTTAAGCCTAGCGGGGGGGCGGGAAAACATTCAGTACTTC
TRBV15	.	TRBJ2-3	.	CATSREGPGTQYF	TGTGCCACCAGCAGAGAGGGGCCCGGTACGCAGTATTTT
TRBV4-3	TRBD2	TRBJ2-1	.	CASSLGWLLAGVDNEQFF	TGCGCCAGCAGCCTAGGGTGGTTACTAGCGGGGGTGGACAATGAGCAGTTCTTC
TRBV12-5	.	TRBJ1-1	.	CASGLSMNTEAFF	TGTGCTAGTGGTTTGTCCATGAACACTGAAGCTTTCTTT
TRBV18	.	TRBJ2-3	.	CASSPGLATDTQYF	TGTGCCAGCTCACCAGGGCTAGCGACAGATACGCAGTATTTT
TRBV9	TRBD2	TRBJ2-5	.	CASSVGTTQETQYF	TGTGCCAGCAGCGTGGGGACTACCCAAGAGACCCAGTACTTC
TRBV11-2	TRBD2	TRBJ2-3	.	CASRLGLGYDTQYF	TGTGCCAGCAGACTGGGACTAGGGTATGATACGCAGTATTTT
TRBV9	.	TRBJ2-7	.	CASSVGAGSSYEQYF	TGTGCCAGCAGCGTAGGGGCGGGGAGCTCCTACGAGCAGTACTTC
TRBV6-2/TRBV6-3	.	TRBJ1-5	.	CASSYHDSLLQPQHF	TGTGCCAGCAGTTACCACGACAGCCTCCTTCAGCCCCAGCATTTT
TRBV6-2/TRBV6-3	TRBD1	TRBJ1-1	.	CASSLQGARGTEAFF	TGTGCCAGCAGCCTACAGGGGGCGCGCGGCACTGAAGCTTTCTTT
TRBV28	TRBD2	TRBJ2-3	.	CASSLVGLATDTQYF	TGTGCCAGCAGTTTAGTGGGACTAGCGACAGATACGCAGTATTTT
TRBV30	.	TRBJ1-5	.	CAWSSGGGLWDQPQHF	TGTGCCTGGTCAAGCGGGGGGGGGCTTTGGGATCAGCCCCAGCATTTT
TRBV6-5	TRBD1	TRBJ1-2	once	CASSRKGQGGYGYTF	TGTGCCAGCAGTCGAAAGGGACAGGGGGGATATGGCTACACCTTC
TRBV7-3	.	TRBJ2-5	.	CASSFSVLETQYF	TGTGCCAGCAGCTTCTCGGTTTTAGAGACCCAGTACTTC
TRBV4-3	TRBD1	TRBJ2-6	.	CASSRQSGQVGTGANVLTF	TGCGCCAGCAGCCGCCAATCTGGACAGGTGGGCACTGGGGCCAACGTCCTGACTTTC
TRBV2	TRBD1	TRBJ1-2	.	CASSGGTEIFYGYTF	TGTGCCAGCAGTGGTGGGACAGAAATTTTCTATGGCTACACCTTC
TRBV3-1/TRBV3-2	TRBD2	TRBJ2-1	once	CASRFSGTSGALSYNEQFF	TGTGCCAGCAGATTCTCCGGGACTAGCGGGGCTTTGTCCTACAATGAGCAGTTCTTC
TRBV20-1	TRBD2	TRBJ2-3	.	CSASAGSGGVDTQYF	TGCAGTGCTAGTGCAGGTAGCGGGGGGGTTGATACGCAGTATTTT
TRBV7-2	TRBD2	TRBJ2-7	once	CASSIERGGSYEQYF	TGTGCCAGCAGCATCGAGCGGGGGGGCTCTTACGAGCAGTACTTC
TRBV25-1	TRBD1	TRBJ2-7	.	CASRGDRGYPGEQYF	TGTGCCAGCAGGGGGGACAGGGGGTACCCAGGCGAGCAGTACTTC
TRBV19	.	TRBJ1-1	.	CASSIDRDTEAFF	TGTGCCAGTAGTATAGATCGGGACACTGAAGCTTTCTTT
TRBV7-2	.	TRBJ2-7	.	CASSRTQVGEQYF	TGTGCCAGCAGCCGAACACAGGTCGGGGAGCAGTACTTC
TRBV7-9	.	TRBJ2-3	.	CASSSWVRGSQSDTQYF	TGTGCCAGCAGCTCCTGGGTTCGAGGTAGTCAATCCGATACGCAGTATTTT
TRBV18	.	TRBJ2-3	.	CASSPEPLGTTDTQYF	TGTGCCAGCTCACCAGAACCCCTTGGCACCACAGATACGCAGTATTTT
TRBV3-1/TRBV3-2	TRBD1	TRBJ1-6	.	CASSQLDRGGSPLHF	TGTGCCAGCAGCCAACTAGACAGGGGAGGATCACCCCTCCACTTT
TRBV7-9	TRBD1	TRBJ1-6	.	CASSWEGQVISNSPLHF	TGTGCCAGCAGCTGGGAAGGACAGGTTATATCGAATTCACCCCTCCACTTT